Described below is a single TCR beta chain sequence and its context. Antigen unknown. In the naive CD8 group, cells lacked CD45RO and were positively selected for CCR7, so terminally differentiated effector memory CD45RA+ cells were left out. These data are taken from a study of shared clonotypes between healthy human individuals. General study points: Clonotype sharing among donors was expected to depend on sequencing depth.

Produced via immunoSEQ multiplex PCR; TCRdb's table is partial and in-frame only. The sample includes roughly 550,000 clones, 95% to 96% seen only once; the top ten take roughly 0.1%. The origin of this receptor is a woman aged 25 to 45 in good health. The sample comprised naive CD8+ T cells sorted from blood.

In DNA, the CDR3 is TGCAGTGCCCCGGAGGTCGAGCAGTACTTC. Encoded protein: CSAPEVEQYF. This chain uses TRBV20-1 with TRBJ2-7; maybe TRBD2 (5 bases). V lost 6 bases, J lost 6 bases, and 9 bases lay in between. The CDR3 covers 10 residues. Germline assignment: CDR1 DFQATT and CDR2 SNEGSKA (reference sequence).